These 25 T cell receptor beta chains came from one sample sequenced in a study of molecular identifiers for immune sequencing clone quantification. TCRdb reprocessed the PCR reads via MiXCR and lists one record per CDR3 protein. The profile covers roughly 71,000 distinct CDR3 sequences, with 18% appearing a single time and roughly 1.6% taken by the ten largest. Sequenced input: naive CD8+ T cells from blood, with Jurkat cell RNA spiked in. Subset of the sample: FACS-sorted CD8+CD4-CCR7+CD45RA+ naive T cells. The origin of the receptors is a human donor in good health. Some libraries in this study had Jurkat cell RNA spiked in.

Concerning this clonotype: A read error may explain this, as a much larger clone is one base away. V gene TRBV28 combines with J gene TRBJ1-3; D is possibly TRBD1 (6 bases). Trimming removed 2 bases at V and 3 bases at J, with 11 bases between. The CDR3 sequence is 15 residues long. Germline V gene data show CDR1 as MDHEN and CDR2 as SYDVKM. This chain's CDR3 is CASSLSQGYGNTIYF. The CDR3 region has the DNA TGTGCCAGCAGTTTAAGTCAGGGGTATGGAAACACCATATATTTT.

This clonotype was observed many times. The chain joins TRBV28 to TRBJ1-5, with D hard to call. V lost 7 bases to trimming and J lost 1 base, with 17 bases between them. The CDR3 sequence is 16 residues long. Germline V gene data show CDR1 as MDHEN and CDR2 as SYDVKM. The CDR3 spells CASTYIPGRSNQPQHF. The CDR3 DNA follows: TGTGCCAGCACCTACATCCCGGGAAGAAGCAATCAGCCCCAGCATTTT.

A single count supports this clonotype. The chain links TRBV5-1 to TRBJ2-7; D possibly matches TRBD1 or TRBD2 (5 bases each). The CDR3 extends over 15 amino acids. Per the germline V gene, CDR1 is SGHRS and CDR2 is YFSETQ. V gave up 5 bases and J gave up 0 bases, with 15 bases separating them. CDR3 sequence (DNA): TGCGCCAGCAGGTCCGGGACGGGACCCTCCTACGAGCAGTACTTC. Protein sequence: CASRSGTGPSYEQYF.

This clonotype was observed at least ten times. V gene TRBV29-1 combines with J gene TRBJ2-7; tentative D call: TRBD2 (6 bases). Germline V gene lookup returns CDR1 SQVTM and CDR2 ANQGSEA. CDR3 length: 15 residues. V gave up 5 bases and J gave up 2 bases, with 19 bases separating them. DNA for the CDR3: TGCAGCGTTCTCACTTCGGGAGTACGACCCTACGAGCAGTACTTC. Translation: CSVLTSGVRPYEQYF.

The chain employs TRBV20-1 and TRBJ2-1, with D possibly being TRBD1 (5 bases). Trimming pared 6 bases from V and 3 bases from J, leaving 21 bases between. CDR1 is DFQATT and CDR2 is SNEGSKA in the germline V gene (reference sequence). The CDR3 spans 16 residues. CDR3 bases: TGCAGTGCCCCACAACAGGCCCCTCTCTACTACAATGAGCAGTTCTTC. It specifies CSAPQQAPLYYNEQFF.

This clonotype was found a few times. V is TRBV27 and J is TRBJ2-7; no clear D. Germline loops: CDR1 MNHEY, CDR2 SMNVEV (reference sequence). The CDR3 totals 15 residues. The V end was cut by 5 bases, the J end by 0 bases, with 14 bases between. DNA of the CDR3: TGTGCCAGCAGTCTTCTAAGCGCCCCCTCCTACGAGCAGTACTTC. Translated: CASSLLSAPSYEQYF.

This clonotype was picked up many times. The V and J genes are TRBV28 and TRBJ1-5, with D maybe TRBD1 (5 bases). Germline assignment: CDR1 MDHEN and CDR2 SYDVKM. V gave up 7 bases and J gave up 4 bases, with 17 bases separating them. This CDR3 is built from 15 residues. CDR3 protein: CASTPEDGTNQPQHF. The CDR3 DNA is TGTGCCAGCACTCCCGAAGACGGGACTAATCAGCCCCAGCATTTT.

The sample holds many counts of this clonotype. V is TRBV30 and J is TRBJ2-7; D not resolved. Trimming removed 4 bases at V and 5 bases at J, with 12 bases between. CDR3 length: 12 residues. Looked up from germline, CDR1 is GTSNPN and CDR2 is SVGIG (reference sequence). The CDR3 here is CAWTRGNNEQYF. In DNA, the CDR3 is TGTGCCTGGACGCGAGGCAATAACGAGCAGTACTTC.

This clonotype has only one observation. A read error may be the cause here, since a much bigger clone is one base away. This chain connects TRBV9 to TRBJ1-5; D gene unclear. This CDR3 is built from 14 residues. Per germline, CDR1 SGDLS and CDR2 YYNGEE. Trimming removed 0 bases from V and 5 bases from J, with 9 bases in between. The CDR3 region is CASSVEGGHQPQHF. CDR3 DNA: TGTGCCAGCAGCGTAGAAGGAGGACATCAGCCCCAGCATTTT.

This clonotype was seen repeatedly, ten times or more. This chain connects TRBV11-2 to TRBJ2-1; D is undetermined. CDR1 SGHAT and CDR2 FQNNGV come from the germline V gene. V lost 2 bases and J lost 6, with 2 bases in between. The CDR3 covers 11 residues. The CDR3 sequence is CASSLSNEQFF. The CDR3, as DNA: TGTGCCAGCAGCTTAAGCAATGAGCAGTTCTTC. The full variable domain, its missing parts supplied by reference TRBV11-2 and TRBJ2-1, is EAGVAQSPRYKIIEKRQSVAFWCNPISGHATLYWYQQILGQGPKLLIQFQNNGVVDDSQLPKDRFSAERLKGVDSTLKIQPAKLEDSAVYLCASSLSNEQFFGPGTRLTVL.

This clonotype was recorded at least ten times. CDR3 residues: CASSQGGFQPQHF. For the CDR3, the DNA is TGCGCCAGCAGCCAAGGAGGTTTTCAGCCCCAGCATTTT. The rearrangement joins TRBV4-1 to TRBJ1-5; unclear D gene. Trimming pared 1 base from V and 6 bases from J, leaving 7 bases between. Germline-derived CDR1 and CDR2 are MGHRA and YSYEKL. This CDR3 is built from 13 residues.

This clonotype was found many times. The chain couples TRBV5-4 to TRBJ2-3, with D possibly TRBD1 on 5 matching bases. CDR1 is SGHNT, CDR2 YYREEE, per germline (reference sequence). The CDR3 has 17 amino acids. With 1 base removed from V and 1 base from J, the gap between germline ends came to 16 bases. CDR3: CASSLFMGLGGTDTQYF. The DNA of the CDR3 is TGTGCCAGCAGCTTGTTTATGGGGCTAGGTGGCACAGATACGCAGTATTTT.

Comments on this clonotype: Given a much more abundant clone one base away, this may be a read error. This chain uses TRBV5-6 with TRBJ2-6, with D unresolved. The CDR3 covers 16 residues. The germline CDR1 and CDR2 sequences are SGHDT and YYEEEE. Trimming took 1 base from V and 2 from J, leaving 10 bases between them. The CDR3 loop is CASSLPVFPGANVLTF. Written as DNA, the CDR3 is TGTGCCAGCAGCTTGCCGGTATTCCCTGGGGCCAACGTCCTGACTTTC.

This clonotype was seen ten or more times. The V call is TRBV4-1, the J call TRBJ1-2, with unresolved D. V lost 4 bases to trimming and J lost 0 bases, with 12 bases between them. Germline lookup yields CDR1 MGHRA and CDR2 YSYEKL. CDR3 length: 15 amino acids. As DNA, the CDR3 is TGCGCCAGCAGCCCCTTAGTAGGGTCTAACTATGGCTACACCTTC. It yields the protein CASSPLVGSNYGYTF.

This clonotype was seen repeatedly, ten times or more. The J gene is TRBJ2-5, the V gene TRBV4-1; tentative D call: TRBD2 (5 bases). The CDR3 loop spans 18 amino acids. Germline lookup yields CDR1 MGHRA and CDR2 YSYEKL. The germline V and J ends were trimmed by 0 bases and 1 base, with 18 bases remaining between them. CDR3 region: CASSQERFISGSQETQYF. The CDR3 bases are TGCGCCAGCAGCCAAGAGAGGTTCATCAGCGGAAGCCAAGAGACCCAGTACTTC.

This clonotype has ten or more counts. V is TRBV12-3 or TRBV12-4 and J is TRBJ2-3; 7 bases map to TRBD2. The CDR3 has 14 residues. The junction had 4 bases not matched to a gene; V was cut back by 5 bases and J by 2 bases. The CDR3 DNA follows: TGTGCCAGCAGTGAGGCGGGAGCCACAGATACGCAGTATTTT. It is translated as CASSEAGATDTQYF.

This clonotype was recorded many times. The rearrangement joins TRBV6-6 to TRBJ1-1; 7 nucleotides agree with TRBD1. The germline CDR1 and CDR2 sequences are MNHNY and SVGAGI (reference sequence). The CDR3 totals 15 residues. Trimming removed 5 bases from V and 3 bases from J; junction bases left unmatched: 9. CDR3 in DNA: TGTGCCAGCAGTAATTACAGGGGCGAGGACACTGAAGCTTTCTTT. Translating gives CASSNYRGEDTEAFF.

As concerns this clonotype: This may be a read error, as it is one base from a much larger clone. V gene TRBV9 combines with J gene TRBJ1-4; D call uncertain. V was shortened by 4 bases and J by 6 bases, with 10 bases between the two germline ends. The CDR3 totals 13 residues. In germline, CDR1 is SGDLS, CDR2 YYNGEE. This CDR3 is CASSCGMDEKLFF. CDR3 bases: TGTGCCAGCAGCTGCGGGATGGATGAAAAACTGTTTTTT.

This clonotype was counted at least ten times. V and J are TRBV5-1 and TRBJ1-2, with 9 bases that match TRBD1. V lost 2 bases, J lost 8 bases, and 4 bases stayed unmatched. The CDR3 runs 13 residues. CDR1 and CDR2 from the germline V gene are SGHRS and YFSETQ. The CDR3 DNA is TGCGCCAGCAGCTTATGGACAGGGGACGGCTACACCTTC. This codes for CASSLWTGDGYTF. The variable domain in full, with the rest retrieved from reference TRBV5-1 and TRBJ1-2, is KAGVTQTPRYLIKTRGQQVTLSCSPISGHRSVSWYQQTPGQGLQFLFEYFSETQRNKGNFPGRFSGRQFSNSRSEMNVSTLELGDSALYLCASSLWTGDGYTFGSGTRLTVV.

This clonotype was detected ten times or more. This sequence joins TRBV3-1 and TRBJ2-2; D is possibly TRBD1 (6 bases). CDR1 is LGHDT and CDR2 is YNNKEL in the germline V gene (reference sequence). The CDR3 is 18 residues long. Trimming shortened V by 0 bases and J by 3 bases, and 17 bases separated the two germline ends. The CDR3 region has the DNA TGTGCCAGCAGCCAAGATTCGTGGCAGGGGTACGACACCGGGGAGCTGTTTTTT. This codes for CASSQDSWQGYDTGELFF.

Many counts were recorded for this clonotype. The gene calls are TRBV20-1 and TRBJ2-1, with a tentative D call TRBD2 (6 bases). The V gene's germline CDR1 is DFQATT and CDR2 SNEGSKA (reference sequence). This CDR3 is 14 amino acids long. V dropped 6 bases and J dropped 0 bases, with 12 bases sitting between them. Written as DNA, the CDR3 is TGCAGTGCCCCCTTCGGGGGCTCCTACAATGAGCAGTTCTTC. This gives the protein CSAPFGGSYNEQFF.

This clonotype was recorded many times. This chain uses TRBV5-1 with TRBJ2-7, with TRBD1 as a possible D gene (6 bases). Trimming cost V 0 bases and J 1 base, with 8 bases left between them. The CDR3 is made up of 14 amino acids. Germline V gives CDR1 SGHRS, CDR2 YFSETQ. DNA of the CDR3: TGCGCCAGCAGCTTGGGGGACACATCCTACGAGCAGTACTTC. Its protein is CASSLGDTSYEQYF.

In regard to this clonotype: This sequence may be a read error, since a much larger clone differs from it by one base. The chain combines TRBV7-2 with TRBJ2-5, with D hard to call. The germline V gene has CDR1 SGHTA and CDR2 FQGNSA. CDR3 length: 13 residues. The CDR3 DNA sequence: TGTGTCAGCAGCTCCCCCCCGCAAGAGACCCAGTACTTC. It codes for CVSSSPPQETQYF.

The table lists this clonotype with many counts. The chain couples TRBV11-2 to TRBJ2-7, with unresolved D. CDR3 size: 11 residues. Germline values: CDR1 SGHAT, CDR2 FQNNGV. V was clipped by 5 bases and J by 7 bases, with 9 bases between them. The CDR3 loop is CASSAYGEQYF. As DNA, the CDR3 is TGTGCCAGCAGCGCCTATGGTGAGCAGTACTTC. Together with reference TRBV11-2 and TRBJ2-7, the CDR3 gives the full variable domain: EAGVAQSPRYKIIEKRQSVAFWCNPISGHATLYWYQQILGQGPKLLIQFQNNGVVDDSQLPKDRFSAERLKGVDSTLKIQPAKLEDSAVYLCASSAYGEQYFGPGTRLTVT.

This chain links TRBV6-5 with TRBJ2-1; D could derive from TRBD1 or TRBD2 (6 bases each). Per the germline V gene, CDR1 is MNHEY and CDR2 is SVGAGI. This CDR3 region has 12 residues. Trimming took off 5 bases at V and 13 bases at J, with 15 bases between the two ends. The CDR3 protein is CASSTGGSLQFF. In nucleotides, the CDR3 is TGTGCCAGCAGTACCGGGGGCTCCCTACAGTTCTTC.